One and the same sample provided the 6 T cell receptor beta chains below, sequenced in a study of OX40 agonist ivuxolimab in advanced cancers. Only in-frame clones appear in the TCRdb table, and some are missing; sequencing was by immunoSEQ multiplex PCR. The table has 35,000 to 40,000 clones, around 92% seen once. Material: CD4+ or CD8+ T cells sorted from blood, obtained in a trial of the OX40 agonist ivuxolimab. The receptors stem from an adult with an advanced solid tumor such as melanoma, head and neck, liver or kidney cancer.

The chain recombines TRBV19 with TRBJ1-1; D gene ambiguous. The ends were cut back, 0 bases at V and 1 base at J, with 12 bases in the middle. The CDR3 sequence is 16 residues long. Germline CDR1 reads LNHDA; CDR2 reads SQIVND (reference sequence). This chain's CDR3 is CASSIDFTPPNTEAFF. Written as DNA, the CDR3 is TGTGCCAGTAGTATAGATTTTACGCCCCCGAACACTGAAGCTTTCTTT.

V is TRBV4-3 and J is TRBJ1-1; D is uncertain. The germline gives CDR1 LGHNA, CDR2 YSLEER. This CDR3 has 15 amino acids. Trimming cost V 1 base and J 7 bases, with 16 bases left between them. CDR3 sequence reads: CASSQGRVVGSEAFF. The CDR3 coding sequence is TGCGCCAGCAGCCAAGGGCGGGTAGTTGGTAGTGAAGCTTTCTTT.

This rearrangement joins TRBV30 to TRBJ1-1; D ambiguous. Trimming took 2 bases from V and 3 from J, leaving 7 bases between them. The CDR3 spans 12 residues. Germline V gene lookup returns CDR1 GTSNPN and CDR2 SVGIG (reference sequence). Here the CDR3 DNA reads TGTGCCTGGAGTCCCGGAGACACTGAAGCTTTCTTT. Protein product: CAWSPGDTEAFF.

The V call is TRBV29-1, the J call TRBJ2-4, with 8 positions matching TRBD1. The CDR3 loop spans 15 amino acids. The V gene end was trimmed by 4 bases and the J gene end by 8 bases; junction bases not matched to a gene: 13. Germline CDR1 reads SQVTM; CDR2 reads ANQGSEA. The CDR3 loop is CSVAGGESQNDIQYF. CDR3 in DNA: TGCAGCGTTGCAGGGGGCGAAAGCCAAAATGACATTCAGTACTTC.

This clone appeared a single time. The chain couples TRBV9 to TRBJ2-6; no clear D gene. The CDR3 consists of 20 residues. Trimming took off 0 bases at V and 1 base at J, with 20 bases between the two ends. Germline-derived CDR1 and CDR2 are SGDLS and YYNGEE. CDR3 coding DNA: TGTGCCAGCAGCGTAGTGGACGTACCAGAGAGCAATTCTGGGGCCAACGTCCTGACTTTC. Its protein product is CASSVVDVPESNSGANVLTF.

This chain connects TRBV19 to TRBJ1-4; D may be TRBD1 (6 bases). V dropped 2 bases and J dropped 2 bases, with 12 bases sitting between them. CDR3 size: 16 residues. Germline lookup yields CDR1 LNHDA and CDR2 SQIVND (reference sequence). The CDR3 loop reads CASSITGWATNEKLFF. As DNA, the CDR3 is TGTGCCAGTAGTATAACAGGGTGGGCGACTAATGAAAAACTGTTTTTT.